This T cell receptor (beta chain) was documented in a study of regulatory T cells in long-lasting Graves disease. Study in general: For under 3 months, newly diagnosed Graves' patients had been taking antithyroid drugs. Study-wide results and limits: Thyroid tissue was not studied; only peripheral blood was.

Time point: newly diagnosed GD, antithyroid drugs for less than 3 months. Extracted RNA from PBMCs served as the source of the TCR library. Trimming pared 2 bases from V and 2 bases from J, leaving 10 bases between. CDR3 length: 15 residues. Germline values: CDR1 WNHNN, CDR2 SYGVQD (reference sequence). This clonotype has a handful of counts. As yet, its antigen is unknown. To make TCR beta libraries, researchers used iRepertoire HTBI primers and Arm-PCR of CDR3 regions. TCRdb reanalysed the multiplex PCR reads using MiXCR and keeps one entry per CDR3 protein. Among under 300,000 distinct CDR3 sequences, under 20% were seen once, and the ten largest hold about 15%. These data were also filed under a second study, of T cells in Graves' hyperthyroidism and ophthalmopathy.

The rearrangement joins TRBV10-1 to TRBJ1-5; tentatively, D is TRBD1 (6 bases). The receptor's source is a woman aged 25 to 39 with Graves disease. The sequencing here drew on peripheral blood mononuclear cells (PBMCs), taken at new diagnosis, from a patient treated with antithyroid drugs. CDR3 bases: TGCGCCAGCAGTGAGAGGGCAGGGGGCAATCAGCCCCAGCATTTT. It codes for CASSERAGGNQPQHF.